The 26 T cell receptor beta chains reported below all come from one sample, sequenced in a study of PD-L1 blockade in urothelial cancer (dated by TCRdb to the late 2010s). The library was obtained by the immunoSEQ multiplex PCR assay. As stored in TCRdb, this immuneACCESS dataset retains in-frame rearrangements with V and J assigned. A fraction of the clones does not appear; measured against another copy, unresolved V genes explain less than half of the discrepancy, and the remainder lacks a known reason. The sample records about 37,000 clones, 82% of which are singletons. The top ten clones comprise more than 15% of the sample. The sample in question was PBMCs, obtained around atezolizumab (anti-PD-L1) treatment. The receptor set was obtained from a man aged 55 to 69 with urothelial cancer.

The chain has TRBV7-9 and TRBJ2-5, with 10 bases lining up with TRBD2. Trimming removed 4 bases from V and 4 bases from J; junction bases left unmatched: 9. The CDR3 has 16 residues. Germline V gives CDR1 SEHNR, CDR2 FQNEAQ (reference sequence). The DNA of the CDR3 is TGTGCCAGCAGCTCAAAAGCGGGGGGGCCAGGAGAGACCCAGTACTTC. It yields the protein CASSSKAGGPGETQYF.

This clone was seen a few times. The chain couples TRBV5-1 to TRBJ1-2; maybe TRBD1 (6 bases). The germline V and J ends were trimmed by 3 bases and 4 bases, with 13 bases remaining between them. The CDR3 loop spans 14 amino acids. From germline, CDR1 is SGHRS and CDR2 YFSETQ. CDR3 in amino acids: CASSSEQGTYGYTF. For the CDR3, the DNA is TGCGCCAGCAGCTCAGAACAGGGAACCTATGGCTACACCTTC.

This sequence joins TRBV5-1 and TRBJ2-1; tentatively, D is TRBD1 (6 bases). Germline V gene data show CDR1 as SGHRS and CDR2 as YFSETQ. Trimming took 0 bases from V and 8 from J, leaving 15 bases between them. The CDR3 contains 15 residues. Here the CDR3 DNA reads TGCGCCAGCAGCTTGGTGACAGGCGAAGGGGATGAGCAGTTCTTC. Translation: CASSLVTGEGDEQFF.

J is TRBJ1-2 and V is TRBV14; 7 nucleotides agree with TRBD1. CDR1 SGHDN and CDR2 FVKESK come from the germline V gene. Unmatched junction bases numbered 14, after V lost 4 bases and J lost 9 bases. The CDR3 spans 15 residues. The CDR3 region is CASSPLTEGAQRYTF. The CDR3 bases are TGTGCCAGCAGCCCCCTTACCGAGGGGGCGCAACGCTACACCTTC. Using reference TRBV14 and TRBJ1-2 for the parts outside the CDR3, the full variable domain is EAGVTQFPSHSVIEKGQTVTLRCDPISGHDNLYWYRRVMGKEIKFLLHFVKESKQDESGMPNNRFLAERTGGTYSTLKVQPAELEDSGVYFCASSPLTEGAQRYTFGSGTRLTVV.

The V gene is TRBV11-2, the J gene TRBJ2-1, with D unresolved. This CDR3 has 11 residues. Germline V gives CDR1 SGHAT, CDR2 FQNNGV. The V end lost 1 base, the J end lost 8 bases, and 3 bases lay between the germline ends. The chain's CDR3 is CASSLAYEQFF. CDR3 bases: TGTGCCAGCAGCTTAGCGTATGAGCAGTTCTTC.

V usage is TRBV19 and J usage is TRBJ2-2; 7 nucleotides line up with TRBD1. The CDR3 totals 13 residues. V shed 4 bases, J shed 7 bases, and the junction held 3 bases outside the gene matches. Germline V gene sequence: CDR1 LNHDA, CDR2 SQIVND (reference sequence). DNA for the CDR3: TGTGCCAGTAGTACGACAGGGTTCGGGGAGCTGTTTTTT. Translation gives CASSTTGFGELFF.

The chain carries TRBV11-2 and TRBJ1-1; 8 nucleotides match TRBD1. Germline V gene lookup returns CDR1 SGHAT and CDR2 FQNNGV. The CDR3 sequence is 17 residues long. Trimming removed 6 bases from V and 7 bases from J; junction bases left unmatched: 19. CDR3 nucleotides: TGTGCCAGCAGGGCGTCAAGGACAGGGATAGGTAGCGGTGAAGCTTTCTTT. As protein: CASRASRTGIGSGEAFF.

The V call is TRBV27, the J call TRBJ1-1; the D is unclear. Germline CDR1 MNHEY, CDR2 SMNVEV (reference sequence). The V end was cut by 0 bases, the J end by 7 bases, with 9 bases between. This CDR3 region has 13 residues. The CDR3 region is CASSLSTEFEAFF. The CDR3 DNA follows: TGTGCCAGCAGTTTATCAACAGAGTTTGAAGCTTTCTTT.

The rearrangement joins TRBV27 to TRBJ1-2; D remains unclear. This CDR3 is 13 amino acids long. The V end was cut by 1 base, the J end by 8 bases, with 11 bases between. CDR1 is MNHEY and CDR2 is SMNVEV in the germline V gene (reference sequence). The CDR3 DNA reads as TGTGCCAGCAGTTTATATGAGGGAGGCGGCTACACCTTC. It is translated as CASSLYEGGGYTF.

This chain connects TRBV7-8 to TRBJ1-4; 9 nucleotides align to TRBD1. CDR3 length: 14 amino acids. Losses at the gene ends were 5 bases for V and 8 bases for J; bases not matched to a gene: 6. Germline V gives CDR1 SGHVS, CDR2 FQNEAQ. Here the CDR3 reads CASSRNRGQEKLFF. The CDR3 DNA reads TGTGCCAGCAGCCGTAACAGGGGGCAGGAAAAACTGTTTTTT.

This clone came up once. The chain couples TRBV19 to TRBJ2-1, with TRBD2 identical over 10 bases. The V gene end was trimmed by 4 bases and the J gene end by 7 bases; junction bases not matched to a gene: 10. This CDR3 spans 16 amino acids. Looked up from germline, CDR1 is LNHDA and CDR2 is SQIVND (reference sequence). CDR3 protein: CASSRPLAGPRNEQFF. The CDR3 DNA follows: TGTGCCAGTAGTAGACCACTAGCGGGGCCGAGGAATGAGCAGTTCTTC.

V gene TRBV6-5 combines with J gene TRBJ2-2; no clear D gene. The CDR3 runs 16 residues. V lost 4 bases to trimming and J lost 6 bases, with 18 bases between them. Germline values: CDR1 MNHEY, CDR2 SVGAGI. The CDR3 DNA is TGTGCCAGCAGTTCTGGTGTCATTACTTTCTCCGGGGAGCTGTTTTTT. Its protein is CASSSGVITFSGELFF.

V gene TRBV4-2 combines with J gene TRBJ1-2; possible D gene TRBD1, 5 bases. Germline lookup yields CDR1 LGHNA and CDR2 YNFKEQ. Trimming shortened V by 1 base and J by 8 bases, and 8 bases separated the two germline ends. CDR3 length: 12 residues. This CDR3 reads CASSQGGRGYTF. The CDR3 DNA follows: TGTGCCAGCAGCCAAGGGGGGAGGGGCTACACCTTC.

This clone was counted between two and nine times. The chain combines TRBV5-1 with TRBJ1-6; perhaps TRBD1 as D (6 bases). V gave up 3 bases and J gave up 5 bases, with 9 bases separating them. The germline V gene has CDR1 SGHRS and CDR2 YFSETQ. This CDR3 contains 14 residues. The CDR3 loop reads CASSSGTHNSPLHF. In nucleotides, the CDR3 is TGCGCCAGCAGCTCCGGGACACATAATTCACCCCTCCACTTT.

V is TRBV7-2 and J is TRBJ2-2; 11 nucleotides align to TRBD2. Trimming cost V 5 bases and J 5 bases; bases outside gene matches: 4. Germline values: CDR1 SGHTA, CDR2 FQGNSA. The CDR3 extends over 15 amino acids. CDR3: CASSPGLAETGELFF. The CDR3 DNA sequence: TGTGCCAGCAGCCCGGGACTAGCGGAGACCGGGGAGCTGTTTTTT.

This rearrangement joins TRBV25-1 to TRBJ2-2; TRBD2 agrees at 8 bases. J was trimmed by 7 bases and V by 6 bases; bases with no gene match: 4. The V gene's germline CDR1 is MGHDK and CDR2 SYGVNS. CDR3 length: 13 amino acids. The CDR3 region is CASSHGGGGELFF. CDR3 bases: TGTGCCAGCAGCCACGGGGGGGGCGGGGAGCTGTTTTTT.

The chain uses TRBV19 and TRBJ2-1; D possibly corresponds to TRBD1 (5 bases). With 4 bases removed from V and 5 bases from J, the gap between germline ends came to 15 bases. CDR3 size: 15 residues. In germline, CDR1 is LNHDA, CDR2 SQIVND (reference sequence). Here the CDR3 DNA reads TGTGCCAGTAGTAACTGGGCAGGGCCAAACAATGAGCAGTTCTTC. As protein: CASSNWAGPNNEQFF. The full variable domain, completed using reference TRBV19 and TRBJ2-1, is DGGITQSPKYLFRKEGQNVTLSCEQNLNHDAMYWYRQDPGQGLRLIYYSQIVNDFQKGDIAEGYSVSREKKESFPLTVTSAQKNPTAFYLCASSNWAGPNNEQFFGPGTRLTVL.

The chain employs TRBV28 and TRBJ1-2; TRBD1 matches 9 bases. Per germline, CDR1 MDHEN and CDR2 SYDVKM. The V gene end was trimmed by 6 bases and the J gene end by 3 bases; junction bases not matched to a gene: 5. This CDR3 has 14 residues. The CDR3 DNA follows: TGTGCCAGCAGCAAACGGACAGGGGACTATGGCTACACCTTC. Protein product: CASSKRTGDYGYTF.

The rearrangement links TRBV7-9 to TRBJ2-7, with D possibly matching TRBD1 (6 bases). Germline values: CDR1 SEHNR, CDR2 FQNEAQ (reference sequence). V was pared by 5 bases and J by 6 bases, with 11 bases between. The CDR3 runs to 12 residues. DNA for the CDR3: TGTGCCAGCAGCGTTAAAGGGGGCGAGCAGTACTTC. Its protein is CASSVKGGEQYF. The full variable domain, completed using reference TRBV7-9 and TRBJ2-7, is DTGVSQNPRHKITKRGQNVTFRCDPISEHNRLYWYRQTLGQGPEFLTYFQNEAQLEKSRLLSDRFSAERPKGSFSTLEIQRTEQGDSAMYLCASSVKGGEQYFGPGTRLTVT.

This chain joins TRBV28 and TRBJ2-7, with TRBD1 matching 10 bases. Losses at the gene ends were 7 bases for V and 4 bases for J; bases not matched to a gene: 7. CDR3 size: 14 residues. Germline CDR1 and CDR2: MDHEN and SYDVKM. In DNA, the CDR3 is TGTGCCAGCACCGTGACAGGGGGCATTTACGAGCAGTACTTC. Translation gives CASTVTGGIYEQYF.

The chain links TRBV5-1 to TRBJ1-2; D gene unclear. V lost 0 bases and J 6 bases, leaving 3 bases between the germline ends. From germline, CDR1 is SGHRS and CDR2 YFSETQ. This CDR3 comprises 11 residues. CDR3 in DNA: TGCGCCAGCAGCTTGGGGCATGGCTACACCTTC. Encoded protein: CASSLGHGYTF.

This sequence joins TRBV19 and TRBJ2-5; possibly TRBD2 for D (5 bases). The CDR3 spans 14 residues. Deletions cut 1 base from V and 10 bases from J, with 16 bases between. CDR1 is LNHDA and CDR2 is SQIVND in the germline V gene (reference sequence). As DNA, the CDR3 is TGTGCCAGTAGTATAGGCACACCCGCCGGGGACCAGTACTTC. Translation: CASSIGTPAGDQYF.

This clone was detected only once. This chain joins TRBV27 and TRBJ2-1; 9 bases fit TRBD2. Germline CDR1 and CDR2: MNHEY and SMNVEV (reference sequence). Trimming cost V 4 bases and J 8 bases; bases outside gene matches: 12. This CDR3 has 16 residues. CDR3 sequence: CASSSRGGAVEDEQFF. The DNA for the CDR3 is TGTGCCAGCAGTTCGCGGGGGGGGGCGGTGGAGGATGAGCAGTTCTTC.

The genes are TRBV18 and TRBJ1-5; D is undetermined. In germline, CDR1 is KGHSH, CDR2 LQKENI. The ends were cut back, 6 bases at V and 5 bases at J, with 14 bases in the middle. The CDR3 is 14 residues long. DNA for the CDR3: TGTGCCAGCTCTCCTACTTCAGGTTATCAGCCCCAGCATTTT. It translates to CASSPTSGYQPQHF.

The rearrangement uses TRBV10-3 and TRBJ2-7; TRBD2 agrees at 8 bases. Trimming cost V 2 bases and J 3 bases; bases outside gene matches: 6. CDR3 size: 15 residues. Germline CDR1 reads ENHRY; CDR2 reads SYGVKD. The CDR3 coding sequence is TGTGCCATCAGTGAGCGACTAGCGCTCGTCTACGAGCAGTACTTC. Its translation: CAISERLALVYEQYF.

CDR3 sequence reads: CATSRARGPDTEAFF. In DNA, the CDR3 is TGTGCCACCAGCAGAGCTCGGGGTCCGGACACTGAAGCTTTCTTT. The chain has TRBV15 and TRBJ1-1, with D hard to call. The CDR3 extends over 15 amino acids. V lost 1 base and J 3 bases, leaving 12 bases between the germline ends. The germline V gene has CDR1 LNHNV and CDR2 YYDKDF (reference sequence).